This T cell receptor (beta chain) was retrieved from a study of T cells in Graves' hyperthyroidism and ophthalmopathy (dated by TCRdb to about 2019). At the level of the whole study: Peripheral blood samples were taken at the time of initial diagnosis, prior to any treatment. TCR V-J signatures able to tell the groups apart were searched for in a discovery cohort of around 95 patients, of whom around 42 had Graves' ophthalmopathy and more than 55 had stable Graves' hyperthyroidism. Whether ophthalmopathy could be predicted prospectively was tested in an independent validation cohort made up of approximately 19 hyperthyroidism patients plus 17 patients who later progressed to ophthalmopathy. The 90 to 100 discovery patients were randomly split 7:3 into training and test sets. In about 6 Graves' hyperthyroidism patients, the study also compared T-cell repertoires from thyroid tissue with T-cell repertoires from blood. After blood sampling, hyperthyroidism patients were treated with methimazole at a starting dose of 30 mg daily, and ophthalmopathy patients were treated with high-dose intravenous methylprednisolone. The paper reports TCR Vbeta CDR3 sequencing of roughly 140 peripheral blood samples: approximately 41 ophthalmopathy, 75 to 80 hyperthyroidism and around 17 progressor patients.

This clonotype was seen repeatedly, ten times or more. It has no known antigen specificity. Per-nucleotide qualities are absent, and no much larger clonotype sits a single base away. V drops 0 bases and J drops 4 bases, leaving 16 bases in between. The CDR3 covers 16 residues, taking in both the cysteine and the phenylalanine. Left in the record is the CDR3 DNA by itself, 48 bases read in frame from the first base. Based on the germline V gene (reference sequence), the CDR1 and CDR2 sequences are LGHDT and YNNKEL. Stable Graves' hyperthyroidism was defined as no progression to ophthalmopathy during 18 months of follow-up. Hyperthyroidism patients were aged 18 to 65 years and newly diagnosed, with disease duration of less than 2 months. Any patient with an uncontrolled infection, another autoimmune disease, pregnancy or lactation was excluded. Diagnoses were based on clinical symptoms, serum thyroxine and TRAb, thyroid ultrasound and orbital computed tomography. PBMCs were separated from 7.5 to 10 ml of fresh peripheral blood using Ficoll-Paque density gradient centrifugation. Total RNA was extracted using Trizol reagent, and RNA quality was assessed on an Agilent 2100 Bioanalyzer.

Study-level results and caveats: Most expanded thyroid clonotypes (frequency above 0.001) were also detected in blood, a finding suggesting that blood repertoires may reflect thyroid immune responses. Sample size was not statistically predetermined, and blinding of investigators to group allocation was not performed. During validation, the model predicted progression to ophthalmopathy a median of approximately 6.5 months ahead of onset, with around 65% sensitivity and more than 72% specificity. Ophthalmopathy was separated from stable hyperthyroidism by a 13 V-J signature model, with approximately 89% sensitivity and about 81% specificity obtained in cross-validation and 80%/75% obtained in testing.

The TCR beta CDR3 regions were amplified from RNA transcripts. For the first round of RT-PCR on the TCR CDR3, the HTBI primer set was used together with the Qiagen OneStep RT-PCR kit. The libraries were constructed in a second round of multiplex PCR and then size-selected and purified. Sequencing of the libraries was done on an Illumina HiSeq2000 using paired-end 100 bp reads. As for the original processing: SOAPnuke was used to process the raw data, throwing out any read that contained adapters or uncalled bases, had a mean Phred below 15, or lacked an exact constant-primer or identifier match. High-quality paired reads were merged with COPE v1.2.5, and unique nucleotide sequences were defined as clonotypes. MiTCR v1.1 was used to align clonotypes to the IMGT TRBV, TRBD and TRBJ reference segments. The analysis was restricted to V-J combinations with a frequency above 0.0001, which together covered just over 98% of the repertoires. A TCS score was defined as the ratio between F50 (clonal expansion) and ExV (chaos), using BLOSUM62-based TCRdist between CDR3 peptides within each V-J. Welch's t-statistics and random forest reduced around 550 V-J features to 13, which were used in a naive Bayes classifier (R e1071). TCRdb passed the public sequencing reads through fastp at Q25 and MiXCR, retaining productive beta sequences. Duplicate CDR3 protein sequences are folded into a single record with the most common DNA and genes. These V and J calls derive from TCRdb rather than the authors' analysis. The sample yields 540,000 or so distinct CDR3 sequences; around 14% were counted once. The ten top clones hold 6.5% to 8% of the sample.

The sequence derives from a woman in her twenties or thirties with Graves' hyperthyroidism. The specimen was blood. The chain is encoded by TRBV3-1 joined to TRBJ2-7, with TRBD2 as a weak D call on 5 bases. The DNA sequence is given as TGTGCCAGCAGCCAAGATTCGAGGGTAGGTTTATACGAGCAGTACTTC. Translated, this gives CASSQDSRVGLYEQYF.